This T cell receptor (beta chain) was identified in a study of T cell changes during pregnancy in multiple sclerosis. The repertoire was sequenced with immunoSEQ multiplex PCR; TCRdb's copy has only in-frame clones and lacks some. The data show some 64,000 clones, more than 90% seen once. Per the germline V gene, CDR1 is SEHNR and CDR2 is FQNEAQ (reference sequence). The V end lost 5 bases, the J end lost 7 bases, and 17 bases lay between the germline ends. This CDR3 has 14 amino acids. Here the sequenced sample was peripheral blood, taken in the first trimester of pregnancy. This clonotype was sampled from a female donor with multiple sclerosis, enrolled in a pregnancy study. The V gene is TRBV7-9, the J gene TRBJ1-2, with D possibly TRBD1 on 5 matching bases. The CDR3 loop is CASSPLGGSTGYTF. CDR3 nucleotides: TGTGCCAGCAGCCCACTCGGGGGGTCCACTGGCTACACCTTC.